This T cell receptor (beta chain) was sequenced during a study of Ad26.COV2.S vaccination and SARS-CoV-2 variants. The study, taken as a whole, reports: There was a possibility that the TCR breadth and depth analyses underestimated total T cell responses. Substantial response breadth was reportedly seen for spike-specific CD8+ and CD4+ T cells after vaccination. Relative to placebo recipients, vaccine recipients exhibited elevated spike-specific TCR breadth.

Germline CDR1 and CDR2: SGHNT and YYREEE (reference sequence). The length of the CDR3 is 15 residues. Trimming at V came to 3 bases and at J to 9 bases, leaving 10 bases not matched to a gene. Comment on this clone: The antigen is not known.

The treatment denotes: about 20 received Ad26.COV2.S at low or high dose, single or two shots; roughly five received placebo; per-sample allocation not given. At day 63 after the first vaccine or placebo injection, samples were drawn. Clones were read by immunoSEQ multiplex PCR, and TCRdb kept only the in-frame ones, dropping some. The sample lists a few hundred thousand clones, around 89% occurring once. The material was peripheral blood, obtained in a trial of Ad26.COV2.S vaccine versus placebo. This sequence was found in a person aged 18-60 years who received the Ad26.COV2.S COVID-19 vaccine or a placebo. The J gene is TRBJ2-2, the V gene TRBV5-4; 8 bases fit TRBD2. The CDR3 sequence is CASSSRGRGGRELFF. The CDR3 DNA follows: TGTGCCAGCAGCTCCCGAGGACGGGGGGGTCGGGAGCTGTTTTTT.